Listed here are 18 T cell receptor beta chains from one sample, sequenced in a study of T cells in Graves' hyperthyroidism and ophthalmopathy. Researchers amplified the TCR beta CDR3 regions from RNA transcripts. The TCR CDR3 first-round RT-PCR relied on the HTBI primer set. TCRdb redid the calling of the multiplex PCR reads with MiXCR, one entry per CDR3 protein. The table has 350,000 to 450,000 distinct CDR3 sequences, around an eighth seen once. What was sequenced was blood. These TCRs come from a man aged 50 to 60 with Graves' ophthalmopathy.

At least ten counts were recorded for this clonotype. The chain has TRBV5-4 and TRBJ2-1, with 10 nucleotides matching TRBD2. Germline CDR1 and CDR2: SGHNT and YYREEE (reference sequence). The CDR3 has 16 residues. The trim removed 2 bases at V and 6 bases at J, leaving 8 bases unmatched. CDR3: CASSFASGSSANEQFF. CDR3 in DNA: TGTGCCAGCAGCTTTGCTAGCGGGAGTTCTGCCAATGAGCAGTTCTTC.

V usage is TRBV4-1 and J usage is TRBJ2-1; D is unclear. Germline CDR1 and CDR2: MGHRA and YSYEKL. The CDR3 has 11 amino acids. Trimming stripped 1 base from V and 10 bases from J, with 5 bases between. CDR3 in DNA: TGCGCCAGCAGCCAAGTCGGAGAGCAGTTCTTC. Its translation is CASSQVGEQFF.

The chain combines TRBV5-4 with TRBJ1-3, with a weak D call TRBD1 (5 bases). Germline CDR1 is SGHNT and CDR2 is YYREEE (reference sequence). This CDR3 is built from 16 residues. V lost 4 bases to trimming and J lost 0 bases, with 14 bases between them. CDR3 sequence reads: CASSLGGRSSGNTIYF. CDR3 nucleotides: TGTGCCAGCAGCCTCGGGGGACGGAGCTCTGGAAACACCATATATTTT.

Many counts were recorded for this clonotype. CDR3 loop: CASSHGQGAFNEKLFF. As DNA, the CDR3 is TGTGCCAGCAGCCACGGACAGGGGGCCTTTAATGAAAAACTGTTTTTT. The J gene is TRBJ1-4, the V gene TRBV4-2; 11 bases agree with TRBD1. Germline trimming cut 3 bases from V and 4 bases from J; bases unmatched to any gene: 4. This CDR3 comprises 16 residues. Per the germline V gene, CDR1 is LGHNA and CDR2 is YNFKEQ.

This clonotype was seen a few times. The chain is built from TRBV7-9 and TRBJ2-7; D gene uncertain. Trimming removed 5 bases from V and 6 bases from J, with 8 bases in between. The CDR3 loop spans 11 amino acids. The germline CDR1 and CDR2 sequences are SEHNR and FQNEAQ (reference sequence). CDR3 residues: CASSPQAEQYF. The CDR3 nucleotides read TGTGCCAGCAGCCCCCAGGCCGAGCAGTACTTC.

This rearrangement joins TRBV20-1 to TRBJ2-1; TRBD2 matches 10 bases. V shed 6 bases, J shed 3 bases, and the junction held 8 bases outside the gene matches. CDR3 length: 15 amino acids. Germline V gene sequence: CDR1 DFQATT, CDR2 SNEGSKA (reference sequence). The DNA for the CDR3 is TGCAGTGCCCTAGAATGGACTAGCGGCTACAATGAGCAGTTCTTC. Translating it yields CSALEWTSGYNEQFF.

This clonotype has more than one count but fewer than ten. The chain employs TRBV27 and TRBJ2-3; 7 nucleotides line up with TRBD2. Germline values: CDR1 MNHEY, CDR2 SMNVEV (reference sequence). This CDR3 has 17 amino acids. V lost 0 bases, J lost 4 bases, and 10 bases stayed unmatched. The CDR3 sequence: CASSLSGGGRGADTQYF. Written as DNA, the CDR3 is TGTGCCAGCAGTTTATCGGGCGGTGGGAGGGGTGCAGATACGCAGTATTTT.

This clonotype came up a few times. The chain links TRBV28 to TRBJ1-3, with D uncertain. This CDR3 has 14 residues. Germline V gene sequence: CDR1 MDHEN, CDR2 SYDVKM. Trimming removed 5 bases from V and 7 bases from J, with 15 bases in between. The CDR3 DNA reads TGTGCCAGCAGTCCCGGTACACCTTCGAACACCATATATTTT. This codes for CASSPGTPSNTIYF.

A few counts support this clonotype. V and J are TRBV27 and TRBJ1-6, with 10 bases matching TRBD1. V was pared by 4 bases and J by 5 bases, with 11 bases of the junction left unmatched. Germline assignment: CDR1 MNHEY and CDR2 SMNVEV (reference sequence). The CDR3 has 18 residues. CDR3: CASSSILSGTGDNSPLHF. The CDR3 nucleotides are TGTGCCAGCAGTTCTATCCTTTCAGGGACAGGGGATAATTCACCCCTCCACTTT.

This clonotype came up a few times. The J gene is TRBJ2-1, the V gene TRBV20-1; 8 bases line up with TRBD2. From germline, CDR1 is DFQATT and CDR2 SNEGSKA (reference sequence). CDR3 length: 14 amino acids. V dropped 3 bases and J dropped 10; count of bases not matched to a gene: 11. The CDR3 region has the DNA TGCAGTGCTAGCCCTAGCGGGCCCGGGGGGGAGCAGTTCTTC. Translation gives CSASPSGPGGEQFF.

This clonotype has a count of ten or more. The V call is TRBV12-3 or TRBV12-4, the J call TRBJ2-7; maybe TRBD1 (6 bases). V lost 4 bases, J lost 2 bases, and 12 bases lay in between. This CDR3 contains 14 residues. CDR3 coding DNA: TGTGCCAGCAGTTCGAACCGGGACACCTACGAGCAGTACTTC. It encodes CASSSNRDTYEQYF.

This clonotype was observed at least ten times. The V call is TRBV3-1, the J call TRBJ2-1; 7 bases agree with TRBD1. CDR1 is LGHDT, CDR2 YNNKEL, per germline (reference sequence). V was clipped by 2 bases and J by 4 bases; unmatched bases: 5. The CDR3 runs 15 residues. The CDR3 here is CASSQSPGQYNEQFF. The DNA of the CDR3 is TGTGCCAGCAGCCAATCTCCGGGACAGTACAATGAGCAGTTCTTC.

This clonotype was seen a handful of times. The J gene is TRBJ1-5, the V gene TRBV15; D call uncertain. Germline assignment: CDR1 LNHNV and CDR2 YYDKDF (reference sequence). The CDR3 totals 15 residues. Trimming pared 8 bases from V and 0 bases from J, leaving 14 bases between. CDR3 loop: CATGQRQYSNQPQHF. The DNA of the CDR3 is TGTGCCACCGGGCAGAGGCAATATAGCAATCAGCCCCAGCATTTT.

This clonotype was observed many times. The chain joins TRBV5-1 to TRBJ2-3; 11 positions match TRBD2. Per germline, CDR1 SGHRS and CDR2 YFSETQ. This CDR3 comprises 17 residues. With V trimmed by 1 base and J by 3 bases, 7 bases remained unmatched. CDR3 in amino acids: CASSLTRTSGRTDTQYF. The CDR3 nucleotides read TGCGCCAGCAGCTTGACCAGGACTAGCGGGCGAACAGATACGCAGTATTTT.

Ten or more counts support this clonotype. V usage is TRBV11-2 and J usage is TRBJ2-1, with TRBD2 matching over 14 bases. Trimming took 5 bases from V and 7 from J; bases not matched to a gene: 10. This CDR3 has 17 residues. From germline, CDR1 is SGHAT and CDR2 FQNNGV. The CDR3 sequence is CASSTQPGLAGVNEQFF. The CDR3 nucleotides are TGTGCCAGCAGCACCCAGCCGGGACTAGCGGGAGTTAATGAGCAGTTCTTC. The full variable domain, its missing parts supplied by reference TRBV11-2 and TRBJ2-1, is EAGVAQSPRYKIIEKRQSVAFWCNPISGHATLYWYQQILGQGPKLLIQFQNNGVVDDSQLPKDRFSAERLKGVDSTLKIQPAKLEDSAVYLCASSTQPGLAGVNEQFFGPGTRLTVL.

The table lists this clonotype with many counts. The chain couples TRBV28 to TRBJ1-1; D not certain. The CDR3 length is 12 residues. CDR1 MDHEN and CDR2 SYDVKM come from the germline V gene. V was cut by 3 bases and J by 5 bases, with 7 bases left in between. The CDR3 DNA follows: TGTGCCAGCAGTTTGAGGGTGACTGAAGCTTTCTTT. It is translated as CASSLRVTEAFF. The full variable domain, with the rest looked up from reference TRBV28 and TRBJ1-1, is DVKVTQSSRYLVKRTGEKVFLECVQDMDHENMFWYRQDPGLGLRLIYFSYDVKMKEKGDIPEGYSVSREKKERFSLILESASTNQTSMYLCASSLRVTEAFFGQGTRLTVV.

The chain couples TRBV3-1 to TRBJ2-3, with TRBD2 matching over 13 bases. Per the germline V gene, CDR1 is LGHDT and CDR2 is YNNKEL (reference sequence). This CDR3 is built from 17 residues. V lost 4 bases, J lost 4 bases, and 8 bases stayed unmatched. In DNA form, the CDR3 reads TGTGCCAGCAGCCTAAGGACTAGCGGGAGCTTACCAGATACGCAGTATTTT. This codes for CASSLRTSGSLPDTQYF.

In this sample, this clonotype turned up many times. V is TRBV6-1 and J is TRBJ2-7, with TRBD1 as a possible D gene (6 bases). CDR3 size: 12 residues. The V end was cut by 6 bases, the J end by 1 base, with 7 bases between. The germline V gene encodes CDR1 MNHNS and CDR2 SASEGT. In DNA, the CDR3 is TGTGCCAGCAGAGGACAGTCCTACGAGCAGTACTTC. Translating it yields CASRGQSYEQYF.